This paragraph reports one T cell receptor beta chain. A much larger clone is a single base away; this may be a read error. This specimen comes from a study of molecular identifiers for immune sequencing clone quantification. TCRdb re-derived calls from the PCR reads in MiXCR, one entry per CDR3 protein. Seen here are about 330,000 distinct CDR3 sequences, 24% observed once, and the top ten hold around 0.7%. Sorted naive CD8 T cells, roughly 17,000 to 1,100,000, were sequenced from 10%, 30% or 50% RNA. This sequence originates from a human donor in good health. Some libraries in this study had Jurkat cell RNA spiked in. Specimen: naive CD8+ T cells from blood, with Jurkat cell RNA spiked in. Subset in this sample: FACS-sorted CD8+CD4-CCR7+CD45RA+ naive T cells.

CDR3 region: CAGAGVSEKLFF. In DNA, the CDR3 is TGTGCTGGTGCCGGGGTGAGTGAAAAACTGTTTTTT. This chain connects TRBV12-5 to TRBJ1-4; no firm D call. The CDR3 has 12 amino acids. Per germline, CDR1 LGHNT and CDR2 FRNRAP. V was clipped by 11 bases and J by 7 bases, with 14 bases between them.